These 32 T cell receptor beta chains came from one sample sequenced in a study of blood T cell repertoires in COVID-19. The method was immunoSEQ multiplex PCR; TCRdb's version includes in-frame clones alone and lacks a portion of them. Among a few hundred thousand clones, approximately 81% were seen once, and the ten largest hold about 17%. What was sequenced was PBMCs or T cells enriched from blood (not recorded which). The source is a man in his forties who had recovered from COVID-19.

The chain carries TRBV5-4 and TRBJ2-7, with TRBD1 matching over 9 bases. There are 15 residues in the CDR3. The trim removed 4 bases at V and 7 bases at J, leaving 12 bases unmatched. The germline V gene encodes CDR1 SGHNT and CDR2 YYREEE (reference sequence). CDR3 protein: CASSPPGQGQGEQYF. As DNA, the CDR3 is TGTGCCAGCAGCCCTCCGGGACAGGGACAAGGGGAGCAGTACTTC.

This rearrangement joins TRBV7-2 to TRBJ2-2, with a weak D call TRBD2 (5 bases). The CDR3 runs to 16 residues. V lost 0 bases, J lost 7 bases, and 15 bases lay in between. Germline CDR1 and CDR2: SGHTA and FQGNSA. CDR3 protein: CASSLALVLGGGELFF. For the CDR3, the DNA is TGTGCCAGCAGCTTAGCGCTTGTATTAGGAGGCGGGGAGCTGTTTTTT.

This clone has a single count. The chain is built from TRBV7-9 and TRBJ2-5; perhaps TRBD1 as D (5 bases). This CDR3 spans 15 amino acids. CDR1 is SEHNR and CDR2 is FQNEAQ in the germline V gene (reference sequence). The V and J ends lost 2 bases and 4 bases respectively, with 14 bases between them. As DNA, the CDR3 is TGTGCCAGCAGCTTAAACCCCAGGGTTTCAGAGACCCAGTACTTC. Amino acid sequence: CASSLNPRVSETQYF.

There are a few counts of this clone. The gene calls are TRBV29-1 and TRBJ1-1; D unclear. The V and J ends lost 3 bases and 1 base respectively, with 3 bases between them. The CDR3 length is 11 residues. Per germline, CDR1 SQVTM and CDR2 ANQGSEA. The DNA of the CDR3 is TGCAGCGTTGAGAGGAACACTGAAGCTTTCTTT. This encodes CSVERNTEAFF.

The V and J genes are TRBV5-1 and TRBJ2-7; D may be TRBD2 (5 bases). CDR1 and CDR2 (germline): SGHRS, YFSETQ. The CDR3 runs to 17 residues. Trimming took off 1 base at V and 0 bases at J, with 17 bases between the two ends. CDR3 sequence: CASSLSPFSEFSYEQYF. The CDR3 DNA sequence: TGCGCCAGCAGCTTGTCCCCCTTTAGCGAATTCTCCTACGAGCAGTACTTC. The full variable domain, in which reference TRBV5-1 and TRBJ2-7 provide the parts outside the CDR3, is KAGVTQTPRYLIKTRGQQVTLSCSPISGHRSVSWYQQTPGQGLQFLFEYFSETQRNKGNFPGRFSGRQFSNSRSEMNVSTLELGDSALYLCASSLSPFSEFSYEQYFGPGTRLTVT.

The CDR3 sequence: CASSRDTTYNEQFF. CDR3 nucleotide sequence: TGTGCCAGCAGCCGGGACACAACCTACAATGAGCAGTTCTTC. The V call is TRBV7-9, the J call TRBJ2-1, with D perhaps TRBD1 (6 bases). Germline V gene data show CDR1 as SEHNR and CDR2 as FQNEAQ (reference sequence). V lost 5 bases to trimming and J lost 2 bases, with 10 bases between them. This CDR3 is built from 14 residues.

The chain uses TRBV28 and TRBJ1-4; no clear D. CDR1 MDHEN and CDR2 SYDVKM come from the germline V gene. This CDR3 comprises 12 residues. Trimming left V 7 bases short and J 8 bases short, with 11 bases between. The CDR3 DNA sequence: TGTGCCAGCAAGCGTCGAACCGAAAAACTGTTTTTT. Translation: CASKRRTEKLFF.

As concerns this clone: The sample contains more than one DNA sequence encoding this CDR3. The V and J genes are TRBV15 and TRBJ1-3; D unclear. V was cut by 1 base and J by 3 bases, with 10 bases left in between. Per germline, CDR1 LNHNV and CDR2 YYDKDF (reference sequence). This CDR3 region has 15 residues. The CDR3 DNA reads TGTGCCACCAGCAGAGGTTCGGGGAGTGGAAACACCATATATTTT. Amino acids: CATSRGSGSGNTIYF.

This clone was counted once. The rearrangement joins TRBV9 to TRBJ2-2, with D possibly TRBD2 on 7 matching bases. V shed 4 bases and J shed 0 bases, with 16 bases lying between them. This CDR3 contains 17 residues. Germline values: CDR1 SGDLS, CDR2 YYNGEE. The DNA for the CDR3 is TGTGCCAGCAGCCCTCGGGGGGCCTTGGCGAACACCGGGGAGCTGTTTTTT. The encoded protein is CASSPRGALANTGELFF.

The chain employs TRBV28 and TRBJ1-2, with D possibly being TRBD1 (5 bases). CDR1 is MDHEN, CDR2 SYDVKM, per germline. The CDR3 is made up of 14 amino acids. V lost 6 bases to trimming and J lost 5 bases, with 16 bases between them. The CDR3 DNA reads TGTGCCAGCAGATCAATAAGGACATTATATGGCTACACCTTC. Translation: CASRSIRTLYGYTF.

J is TRBJ1-1 and V is TRBV27; tentative D call: TRBD1 (6 bases). The CDR3 is 12 amino acids. Deletions cut 2 bases from V and 7 bases from J, with 8 bases between. Germline V lookup: CDR1 MNHEY, CDR2 SMNVEV (reference sequence). This chain's CDR3 is CASSLPGVEAFF. The CDR3 coding sequence is TGTGCCAGCAGTTTACCAGGGGTTGAAGCTTTCTTT.

This rearrangement joins TRBV2 to TRBJ2-2; TRBD2 matches at 7 bases. Germline V lookup: CDR1 SNHLY, CDR2 FYNNEI. J was trimmed by 4 bases and V by 7 bases; bases with no gene match: 6. This CDR3 spans 14 amino acids. The CDR3, as DNA: TGTGCCAGCAATCGGGAGGTCGGCACCGGGGAGCTGTTTTTT. This codes for CASNREVGTGELFF. Complete variable domain (other parts from reference TRBV2 and TRBJ2-2): EPEVTQTPSHQVTQMGQEVILRCVPISNHLYFYWYRQILGQKVEFLVSFYNNEISEKSEIFDDQFSVERPDGSNFTLKIRSTKLEDSAMYFCASNREVGTGELFFGEGSRLTVL.

This clone was seen only a few times. This chain uses TRBV6-4 with TRBJ2-2, with D perhaps matching TRBD2 (6 bases). Trimming took off 3 bases at V and 1 base at J, with 6 bases between the two ends. The CDR3 totals 14 residues. CDR1 and CDR2 from the germline V gene are MRHNA and SNTAGT. Here the CDR3 reads CASSERENTGELFF. CDR3 DNA: TGTGCCAGCAGTGAGCGGGAGAACACCGGGGAGCTGTTTTTT.

This chain joins TRBV27 and TRBJ2-7, with D possibly matching TRBD2 (6 bases). V was shortened by 5 bases and J by 1 base, with 15 bases between the two germline ends. The germline CDR1 and CDR2 sequences are MNHEY and SMNVEV (reference sequence). The CDR3 is 15 amino acids. The CDR3 DNA reads TGTGCCAGCAGTATCTCTGTGGCGGGATCCTACGAGCAGTACTTC. Translating it yields CASSISVAGSYEQYF.

V usage is TRBV10-1 and J usage is TRBJ1-1; 8 positions agree with TRBD1. V shed 2 bases and J 1 base; nucleotides not matched to a gene: 3. Per germline, CDR1 WNHNN and CDR2 SYGVQD (reference sequence). The CDR3 covers 15 residues. The CDR3 nucleotides read TGCGCCAGCAGTGAGGGCAGGGGGCCGAACACTGAAGCTTTCTTT. It encodes CASSEGRGPNTEAFF.

The gene calls are TRBV13 and TRBJ2-7, with 10 bases fitting TRBD2. V gave up 4 bases and J gave up 4 bases; unmatched junction bases: 7. This CDR3 is 15 amino acids long. Germline assignment: CDR1 PRHDT and CDR2 FYEKMQ (reference sequence). The CDR3 sequence is CASSSTSGWGYEQYF. In DNA form, the CDR3 reads TGTGCCAGCAGCTCGACTAGCGGGTGGGGGTACGAGCAGTACTTC.

This chain connects TRBV11-2 to TRBJ2-2, with 10 bases matching TRBD2. Germline V CDR1 and CDR2: SGHAT, FQNNGV. The CDR3 length is 19 residues. J was trimmed by 3 bases and V by 5 bases; bases with no gene match: 15. CDR3 coding DNA: TGTGCCAGCAGCCCTTACGGTTCTAGCGGGAGCTGGGACACCGGGGAGCTGTTTTTT. It encodes CASSPYGSSGSWDTGELFF. Combining the CDR3 with reference TRBV11-2 and TRBJ2-2 gives the whole variable domain EAGVAQSPRYKIIEKRQSVAFWCNPISGHATLYWYQQILGQGPKLLIQFQNNGVVDDSQLPKDRFSAERLKGVDSTLKIQPAKLEDSAVYLCASSPYGSSGSWDTGELFFGEGSRLTVL.

The rearrangement joins TRBV19 to TRBJ1-4, with D possibly being TRBD1 (5 bases). This CDR3 spans 13 amino acids. The germline V gene has CDR1 LNHDA and CDR2 SQIVND (reference sequence). With 6 bases removed from V and 10 bases from J, the gap between germline ends came to 15 bases. Here the CDR3 reads CASSFSQGGKLFF. CDR3 nucleotides: TGTGCCAGTAGCTTCTCGCAGGGCGGAAAACTGTTTTTT.

V is TRBV28 and J is TRBJ1-2, with D possibly TRBD1 on 5 matching bases. Germline-derived CDR1 and CDR2 are MDHEN and SYDVKM. Trimming took 6 bases from V and 3 from J, leaving 17 bases between them. The CDR3 runs to 15 residues. CDR3 region: CASSQGQDLYYGYTF. CDR3 nucleotides: TGTGCCAGCAGCCAGGGCCAGGACCTATACTATGGCTACACCTTC.

The rearrangement links TRBV21-1 to TRBJ2-7; TRBD2 is taken as the D call from the table, unchecked against the DNA. TRBV21-1 is a documented pseudogene. The CDR3 consists of 16 residues. The CDR3: CASRPGGAGGPYEQYF. As DNA, the CDR3 is TGTGCCAGCAGGCCCGGTGGAGCGGGAGGGCCCTACGAGCAGTACTTC.

The V call is TRBV29-1, the J call TRBJ1-2; TRBD1 might be the D (5 bases). The V end lost 6 bases, the J end lost 3 bases, and 17 bases lay between the germline ends. The CDR3 runs 14 residues. CDR1 and CDR2 (germline): SQVTM, ANQGSEA. The CDR3 sequence: CSVSGRPGDYGYTF. CDR3 nucleotide sequence: TGCAGCGTGTCAGGGCGTCCAGGTGACTATGGCTACACCTTC.

The chain joins TRBV21-1 to TRBJ1-1. TRBV21-1 is given as a pseudogene. CDR3 size: 16 residues. The CDR3 here is CASSKGFRGENTEAFF. CDR3 DNA: TGTGCCAGCAGCAAGGGATTTCGGGGGGAGAACACTGAAGCTTTCTTT.

The chain uses TRBV19 and TRBJ2-6; 7 positions match TRBD1. Losses at the gene ends were 7 bases for V and 0 bases for J; bases not matched to a gene: 9. CDR1 and CDR2 (germline): LNHDA, SQIVND (reference sequence). This CDR3 is built from 17 residues. CDR3 in amino acids: CASTTTGLSSGANVLTF. The CDR3, as DNA: TGTGCCAGTACAACGACAGGGCTTAGCTCTGGGGCCAACGTCCTGACTTTC.

The rearrangement links TRBV4-1 to TRBJ2-1, with 12 bases lining up with TRBD2. The J segment lost 8 bases and the V segment lost 3 bases, leaving 8 bases of the junction unmatched. The germline gives CDR1 MGHRA, CDR2 YSYEKL. The CDR3 has 16 residues. The CDR3 DNA follows: TGCGCCAGCAGCCAGGACCCTAGCGGGAGGGGACATGAGCAGTTCTTC. This sequence encodes CASSQDPSGRGHEQFF.

DNA for the CDR3: TGTGCCAGCAGTATACAGGGCCCCCACGAGCAGTACTTC. Translated, it gives CASSIQGPHEQYF. The chain couples TRBV12-3 or TRBV12-4 to TRBJ2-7, with D possibly being TRBD1 (6 bases). V lost 5 bases and J lost 5, with 13 bases in between. This CDR3 comprises 13 residues.

The chain couples TRBV19 to TRBJ1-5, with a tentative D call TRBD1 (5 bases). V lost 5 bases, J lost 4 bases, and 9 bases lay in between. The CDR3 extends over 13 amino acids. Germline lookup yields CDR1 LNHDA and CDR2 SQIVND (reference sequence). The CDR3 spells CASSSGLNQPQHF. CDR3 DNA: TGTGCCAGTAGTTCAGGGTTAAATCAGCCCCAGCATTTT.

The rearrangement links TRBV4-1 to TRBJ2-3; TRBD1 is a possible D gene (5 bases). Germline CDR1 MGHRA, CDR2 YSYEKL. V shed 4 bases and J shed 0 bases, with 11 bases lying between them. The CDR3 runs to 15 residues. The CDR3, as DNA: TGCGCCAGCAGCCTCGACAGACCTAGCACAGATACGCAGTATTTT. Amino acid sequence: CASSLDRPSTDTQYF.

The chain joins TRBV5-4 to TRBJ2-1; 9 bases match TRBD2. This CDR3 is 16 amino acids long. Germline CDR1 and CDR2: SGHNT and YYREEE (reference sequence). With V trimmed by 0 bases and J by 2 bases, 3 bases remained unmatched. Written as DNA, the CDR3 is TGTGCCAGCAGCTTGGGACTAGCGGAAACCTACAATGAGCAGTTCTTC. Its translation is CASSLGLAETYNEQFF.

This rearrangement joins TRBV7-2 to TRBJ2-5, with D tentatively TRBD2 (6 bases). The ends were cut back, 2 bases at V and 1 base at J, with 14 bases in the middle. In germline, CDR1 is SGHTA, CDR2 FQGNSA. This CDR3 region has 16 residues. The CDR3 coding sequence is TGTGCCAGCAGCTTACGGCGGGGACCGCCCCAAGAGACCCAGTACTTC. It codes for CASSLRRGPPQETQYF.

The chain joins TRBV19 to TRBJ2-2, with 8 bases matching TRBD2. The ends lost 7 bases at V and 6 bases at J; junction bases unmatched: 7. The V gene's germline CDR1 is LNHDA and CDR2 SQIVND (reference sequence). The CDR3 runs 14 residues. The CDR3 nucleotides are TGTGCCAGTAATACCCCGGGAGGGTCCGGGGAGCTGTTTTTT. Translated: CASNTPGGSGELFF. The full variable domain, rest sourced from reference TRBV19 and TRBJ2-2, is DGGITQSPKYLFRKEGQNVTLSCEQNLNHDAMYWYRQDPGQGLRLIYYSQIVNDFQKGDIAEGYSVSREKKESFPLTVTSAQKNPTAFYLCASNTPGGSGELFFGEGSRLTVL.

The chain couples TRBV2 to TRBJ2-7; possibly TRBD2 for D (6 bases). V lost 6 bases and J lost 0, with 9 bases in between. Germline CDR1 is SNHLY and CDR2 is FYNNEI. CDR3 length equals 13 residues. CDR3 region: CASRSGDSYEQYF. CDR3 sequence (DNA): TGTGCCAGCAGGTCGGGAGACTCCTACGAGCAGTACTTC.

The V and J genes are TRBV5-1 and TRBJ1-3; maybe TRBD1 (5 bases). CDR3 length: 15 residues. Deletions cut 0 bases from V and 9 bases from J, with 16 bases between. In germline, CDR1 is SGHRS, CDR2 YFSETQ. This CDR3 is CASSLEAGEVSTIYF. For the CDR3, the DNA is TGCGCCAGCAGCTTGGAGGCGGGGGAGGTTTCCACCATATATTTT.